This entry lists 29 T cell receptor beta chains sequenced from one sample in a study of OX40 agonist ivuxolimab in advanced cancers. Library creation used the immunoSEQ multiplex PCR assay. The clones in this table, taken by TCRdb from immuneACCESS, are in-frame only. Not every clone is retained; where verified, under half of the shortfall comes from an unresolved V gene, and the cause of the rest is unknown. Within this sample are some 48,000 clones, with almost 80% of them counted one time only. The ten largest clonotypes hold roughly 7.9% of the sample. The starting material was CD4+ or CD8+ T cells sorted from blood, obtained in a trial of the OX40 agonist ivuxolimab. These receptors all come from an adult with an advanced solid tumor such as melanoma, head and neck, liver or kidney cancer.

The V call is TRBV6-6, the J call TRBJ1-5; the D gene is possibly TRBD1 (5 bases). Trimming shortened V by 6 bases and J by 4 bases, and 16 bases separated the two germline ends. This CDR3 is 15 amino acids long. The germline CDR1 and CDR2 sequences are MNHNY and SVGAGI (reference sequence). The CDR3 loop reads CASRRDGARNQPQHF. CDR3 coding DNA: TGTGCCAGCAGACGGGATGGGGCCAGAAATCAGCCCCAGCATTTT.

The chain links TRBV4-2 to TRBJ1-1; 8 bases align to TRBD1. Trimming took 4 bases from V and 5 from J; bases not matched to a gene: 9. This CDR3 region has 15 residues. Germline CDR1 is LGHNA and CDR2 is YNFKEQ. The CDR3 loop reads CASSLGGQGGTEAFF. The DNA for the CDR3 is TGTGCCAGCAGCCTTGGAGGACAGGGAGGGACTGAAGCTTTCTTT.

V usage is TRBV2 and J usage is TRBJ1-1, with 11 bases identical to TRBD1. The germline V gene encodes CDR1 SNHLY and CDR2 FYNNEI. With V trimmed by 6 bases and J by 0 bases, 6 bases remained unmatched. The CDR3 is 16 residues long. CDR3 protein: CASRHGQGAVNTEAFF. CDR3 nucleotide sequence: TGTGCCAGCAGACACGGACAGGGGGCAGTGAACACTGAAGCTTTCTTT.

This clone occurred once. The chain couples TRBV2 to TRBJ1-1, with D unclear. V was clipped by 5 bases and J by 2 bases, with 9 bases between them. From germline, CDR1 is SNHLY and CDR2 FYNNEI. The CDR3 has 13 amino acids. CDR3 coding DNA: TGTGCCAGCAGTTCCGACATTAACACTGAAGCTTTCTTT. Translated: CASSSDINTEAFF.

V gene TRBV15 combines with J gene TRBJ1-1, with 10 positions matching TRBD1. V was clipped by 2 bases and J by 6 bases; unmatched bases: 9. Germline CDR1 reads LNHNV; CDR2 reads YYDKDF (reference sequence). The CDR3 has 16 residues. This CDR3 is CATSRSGTGVLSEAFF. The CDR3 DNA is TGTGCCACCAGCAGAAGCGGGACAGGGGTTCTTTCTGAAGCTTTCTTT. The full variable domain, completed using reference TRBV15 and TRBJ1-1, is DAMVIQNPRYQVTQFGKPVTLSCSQTLNHNVMYWYQQKSSQAPKLLFHYYDKDFNNEADTPDNFQSRRPNTSFCFLDIRSPGLGDTAMYLCATSRSGTGVLSEAFFGQGTRLTVV.

The chain employs TRBV19 and TRBJ1-5; D is unresolved. V lost 9 bases and J 1 base, leaving 16 bases between the germline ends. The CDR3 totals 15 residues. The germline CDR1 and CDR2 sequences are LNHDA and SQIVND (reference sequence). The CDR3 is CASIRSRDSNQPQHF. For the CDR3, the DNA is TGTGCCAGCATTCGCAGCAGAGACAGCAATCAGCCCCAGCATTTT.

This clone was observed once. J is TRBJ2-3 and V is TRBV5-1, with D maybe TRBD1 (5 bases). V was shortened by 0 bases and J by 3 bases, with 11 bases between the two germline ends. CDR3 length equals 15 residues. Germline lookup yields CDR1 SGHRS and CDR2 YFSETQ. CDR3 in DNA: TGCGCCAGCAGCTTGGAAGGGGCGAGGACAGATACGCAGTATTTT. Residues: CASSLEGARTDTQYF. Based on the CDR3 plus reference TRBV5-1 and TRBJ2-3, the full variable domain is KAGVTQTPRYLIKTRGQQVTLSCSPISGHRSVSWYQQTPGQGLQFLFEYFSETQRNKGNFPGRFSGRQFSNSRSEMNVSTLELGDSALYLCASSLEGARTDTQYFGPGTRLTVL.

In its sample, this clone was seen a few times. The gene calls are TRBV7-8 and TRBJ2-3; TRBD1 aligns across 9 bases. Trimming removed 8 bases from V and 10 bases from J; junction bases left unmatched: 16. CDR1 is SGHVS and CDR2 is FQNEAQ in the germline V gene. The CDR3 length is 15 residues. In DNA, the CDR3 is TGTGCCAGCTCCAACCCATACAGGGGGCGCTGGGCGCAGTATTTT. It specifies CASSNPYRGRWAQYF.

The DNA of the CDR3 is TGTGCCAGCTCCCCGAGCGGACAGGGTAGACACGAGCAGTACTTC. This encodes CASSPSGQGRHEQYF. V is TRBV18 and J is TRBJ2-7; TRBD1 aligns across 8 bases. J was trimmed by 5 bases and V by 6 bases; bases with no gene match: 12. Looked up from germline, CDR1 is KGHSH and CDR2 is LQKENI. The CDR3 has 15 residues.

This clone occurred once. The chain uses TRBV2 and TRBJ2-5; D remains unclear. The germline V and J ends were trimmed by 7 bases and 2 bases, with 5 bases remaining between them. This CDR3 has 11 amino acids. Germline lookup yields CDR1 SNHLY and CDR2 FYNNEI. CDR3 region: CASNQQETQYF. For the CDR3, the DNA is TGTGCCAGCAACCAACAAGAGACCCAGTACTTC.

The CDR3 spells CASSQGQGASGELFF. In DNA, the CDR3 is TGCGCCAGCAGCCAAGGGCAGGGGGCATCCGGGGAGCTGTTTTTT. The gene calls are TRBV4-1 and TRBJ2-2; 8 nucleotides align to TRBD1. CDR3 length equals 15 residues. J was trimmed by 6 bases and V by 1 base; bases with no gene match: 4. Germline CDR1 is MGHRA and CDR2 is YSYEKL.

The chain carries TRBV15 and TRBJ2-1; D not resolved. The CDR3 totals 13 residues. V was cut by 1 base and J by 5 bases, with 6 bases left in between. Germline V lookup: CDR1 LNHNV, CDR2 YYDKDF (reference sequence). In DNA, the CDR3 is TGTGCCACCAGCAGAGCCCACCACAATGAGCAGTTCTTC. Amino acid sequence: CATSRAHHNEQFF.

The CDR3 is CASSLAGVPYNEQFF. CDR3 nucleotide sequence: TGCGCCAGCAGCTTAGCGGGAGTCCCCTACAATGAGCAGTTCTTC. The chain has TRBV5-1 and TRBJ2-1; 8 nucleotides agree with TRBD2. The germline gives CDR1 SGHRS, CDR2 YFSETQ. V shed 2 bases and J 2 bases; nucleotides not matched to a gene: 3. The CDR3 totals 15 residues.

The chain joins TRBV11-2 to TRBJ2-3; D ambiguous. Germline V gene sequence: CDR1 SGHAT, CDR2 FQNNGV. The CDR3 runs 14 residues. The ends were cut back, 5 bases at V and 0 bases at J, with 9 bases in the middle. CDR3 residues: CASSKLVSTDTQYF. As DNA, the CDR3 is TGTGCCAGCAGCAAACTCGTAAGCACAGATACGCAGTATTTT.

This sequence joins TRBV11-2 and TRBJ2-7; TRBD1 is a possible D gene (5 bases). Trimming stripped 1 base from V and 7 bases from J, with 17 bases between. CDR3 length: 15 amino acids. Per germline, CDR1 SGHAT and CDR2 FQNNGV. The CDR3 region is CASSLVFPRAREQYF. CDR3 nucleotides: TGTGCCAGCAGCTTAGTGTTTCCCAGGGCGCGGGAGCAGTACTTC.

The chain has TRBV21-1 and TRBJ2-3; the table's D call of TRBD2 was not tested on the DNA. TRBV21-1 is a pseudogene locus. There are 17 residues in the CDR3. The chain's CDR3 is CASSKVGLAGPTDTQYF. The CDR3 DNA is TGTGCCAGCAGCAAAGTGGGACTAGCGGGACCCACAGATACGCAGTATTTT.

The chain recombines TRBV7-2 with TRBJ2-3, with TRBD1 identical over 7 bases. V gave up 5 bases and J gave up 3 bases; unmatched junction bases: 8. CDR1 SGHTA and CDR2 FQGNSA come from the germline V gene. This CDR3 comprises 15 residues. This CDR3 is CASSPPGTETDTQYF. The CDR3 DNA is TGTGCCAGCAGCCCCCCCGGGACAGAAACAGATACGCAGTATTTT. Together with reference TRBV7-2 and TRBJ2-3, the CDR3 gives the full variable domain: GAGVSQSPSNKVTEKGKDVELRCDPISGHTALYWYRQSLGQGLEFLIYFQGNSAPDKSGLPSDRFSAERTGGSVSTLTIQRTQQEDSAVYLCASSPPGTETDTQYFGPGTRLTVL.

This chain joins TRBV6-5 and TRBJ1-4; a possible D gene is TRBD1 (6 bases). The V gene lost 5 bases and the J gene lost 2 bases, with 9 bases spanning the gap. The V gene's germline CDR1 is MNHEY and CDR2 SVGAGI. The CDR3 is made up of 14 amino acids. The CDR3 DNA is TGTGCCAGCAGTCCCGGGGGCACTAATGAAAAACTGTTTTTT. Translating it yields CASSPGGTNEKLFF.

The V gene is TRBV5-1, the J gene TRBJ2-7; TRBD2 matches at 10 bases. The CDR3 is 15 amino acids. With 3 bases clipped from V and 1 base from J, the junction kept 4 bases outside the gene matches. Germline-derived CDR1 and CDR2 are SGHRS and YFSETQ. The CDR3 is CASSSSGSGSYEQYF. In DNA form, the CDR3 reads TGCGCCAGCAGCTCTAGCGGGAGTGGTTCCTACGAGCAGTACTTC.

This clone was seen only a few times. The rearrangement links TRBV5-8 to TRBJ1-1; D ambiguous. Trimming took 1 base from V and 11 from J, leaving 12 bases between them. The CDR3 runs 12 residues. Germline V gene lookup returns CDR1 SGHTS and CDR2 YDEGEE. The CDR3 loop is CASSLIMERAFF. As DNA, the CDR3 is TGTGCCAGCAGCTTGATTATGGAGCGGGCTTTCTTT.

This clone was detected only a few times. The chain joins TRBV19 to TRBJ1-3; tentatively, D is TRBD1 (6 bases). This CDR3 has 16 residues. Trimming shortened V by 6 bases and J by 4 bases, and 19 bases separated the two germline ends. Per germline, CDR1 LNHDA and CDR2 SQIVND (reference sequence). In nucleotides, the CDR3 is TGTGCCAGTAGCCAGTTGGCAGGGGCGGGCGGAAACACCATATATTTT. As protein: CASSQLAGAGGNTIYF.

The chain combines TRBV18 with TRBJ2-3; no clear D gene. Germline loops: CDR1 KGHSH, CDR2 LQKENI. The germline V and J ends were trimmed by 2 bases and 0 bases, with 6 bases remaining between them. The CDR3 runs 14 residues. CDR3 protein: CASSPTRSTDTQYF. CDR3 DNA: TGTGCCAGCTCACCAACCAGAAGCACAGATACGCAGTATTTT.

This clone has only one observation. The chain combines TRBV6-6 with TRBJ1-6; D not certain. Between the trimmed V and J ends, which lost 2 bases and 10 bases, there was a span of 6 bases. The germline CDR1 and CDR2 sequences are MNHNY and SVGAGI (reference sequence). CDR3 length equals 12 residues. The CDR3 is CASSYRRSPLHF. The CDR3 nucleotides are TGTGCCAGCAGTTACCGGAGATCACCCCTCCACTTT.

This clone appeared a few times. V gene TRBV7-8 combines with J gene TRBJ2-1; D remains unclear. This CDR3 comprises 16 residues. CDR1 and CDR2 from the germline V gene are SGHVS and FQNEAQ. V was clipped by 1 base and J by 6 bases, with 16 bases between them. The CDR3 DNA sequence: TGTGCCAGCAGCTTAGTCAGATTGGTAGTGGCCAATGAGCAGTTCTTC. It specifies CASSLVRLVVANEQFF.

This clone appeared once. CDR3 nucleotides: TGTGCCAGCAGCTATCTGGGTGTGGGGGGCCACGAGCAGTACTTC. Translating it yields CASSYLGVGGHEQYF. The genes are TRBV5-4 and TRBJ2-5; D could derive from TRBD1 or TRBD2 (6 bases each). Judging by the DNA end, TRBJ2-7 fits better; the J call may be wrong. Germline lookup yields CDR1 SGHNT and CDR2 YYREEE (reference sequence). The CDR3 runs 15 residues.

The V and J genes are TRBV5-6 and TRBJ1-4, with no clear D. Germline CDR1 SGHDT, CDR2 YYEEEE. Trimming took off 4 bases at V and 0 bases at J, with 10 bases between the two ends. There are 15 residues in the CDR3. CDR3 nucleotide sequence: TGTGCCAGCAGCCCCATGGGCGCAACTAATGAAAAACTGTTTTTT. As protein: CASSPMGATNEKLFF.

This rearrangement joins TRBV5-4 to TRBJ1-1; maybe TRBD1 (5 bases). Germline CDR1 is SGHNT and CDR2 is YYREEE (reference sequence). This CDR3 has 17 amino acids. Trimming took 4 bases from V and 4 from J, leaving 23 bases between them. The CDR3 here is CASSPRGRESLGTEAFF. CDR3 coding DNA: TGTGCCAGCAGCCCTCGGGGGAGGGAAAGTTTGGGCACTGAAGCTTTCTTT. Together with reference TRBV5-4 and TRBJ1-1, the CDR3 gives the full variable domain: ETGVTQSPTHLIKTRGQQVTLRCSSQSGHNTVSWYQQALGQGPQFIFQYYREEENGRGNFPPRFSGLQFPNYSSELNVNALELDDSALYLCASSPRGRESLGTEAFFGQGTRLTVV.

The chain couples TRBV10-1 to TRBJ2-3, with D possibly being TRBD2 (6 bases). The ends were cut back, 3 bases at V and 6 bases at J, with 16 bases in the middle. CDR1 is WNHNN, CDR2 SYGVQD, per germline (reference sequence). CDR3 length equals 15 residues. CDR3 protein: CASSDIGSAYDTQYF. DNA for the CDR3: TGCGCCAGCAGTGATATCGGGAGCGCCTACGATACGCAGTATTTT.

This clone was seen just once. The chain is built from TRBV9 and TRBJ1-3; D may be TRBD1 (6 bases). The V end was cut by 0 bases, the J end by 1 base, with 11 bases between. The germline V gene has CDR1 SGDLS and CDR2 YYNGEE. CDR3 length: 16 residues. CDR3 loop: CASSVDGRGSGNTIYF. CDR3 sequence (DNA): TGTGCCAGCAGCGTAGACGGCAGGGGATCTGGAAACACCATATATTTT.